The source of this T cell receptor (beta chain) is a study of tumor-infiltrating lymphocytes in primary liver carcinoma. Investigators took RNA and DNA out together from 20-30 mg of unsorted bulk tissue. Researchers generated TCR beta cDNA from roughly 510 ng of total RNA, relying on a constant-region primer. What produced the TCR beta libraries was three nested multiplex PCR rounds using slightly modified ARM-PCR. It was with TRBV1-TRBV30 forward primers and a C-beta reverse primer that the first two PCR rounds were run, at roughly 10 cycles each. TCRdb reprocessed the multiplex PCR reads via MiXCR and lists one record per CDR3 protein. The sample consists of around 120,000 distinct CDR3 sequences, 50% to 70% of them appearing once. Remarks on this clonotype: This is likely a read error, given that the CDR3 carries no conserved phenylalanine or tryptophan at its end.

Germline assignment: CDR1 MDHEN and CDR2 SYDVKM. The V and J ends lost 0 bases and 2 bases respectively, with 17 bases between them. This CDR3 comprises 17 residues. The sequence derives from a woman aged 60-70 years with primary liver carcinoma and hepatitis B virus infection. The sequenced sample consisted of liver tumor tissue from sampling region 1. The subset denotes: tumor region T1, superior pole. The chain has TRBV28 and TRBJ2-7; tentatively, D is TRBD1 (6 bases). The CDR3 bases are TGTGCCAGCAGTTTATGGTCAGGTGTCAGGGGAACCTACGAGCAGTACTCC. Encoded protein: CASSLWSGVRGTYEQYS.